The sequence of this TCR beta chain was determined in a study of shared clonotypes between healthy human individuals. Study background: In total, the donors were a couple of women and a few men aged 18 to 49.

Assay: immunoSEQ multiplex PCR; the TCRdb copy retains only in-frame clones and omits some. Of roughly 1.4 million clones listed, about 98.5% are singletons. The CDR3 spans 16 residues. Germline V gene lookup returns CDR1 SGHNT and CDR2 YENEEA. The ends were cut back, 0 bases at V and 3 bases at J, with 15 bases in the middle. To note about this clone: The antigen is unknown.

Whole-study findings and limits: The donor pool, a small one, limited the genetic and exposure-history diversity represented.

The specimen sequenced was naive CD4+ T cells sorted from blood. Noted subset: CD45RA+ positively selected. The chain uses TRBV11-3 and TRBJ2-7; a possible D gene is TRBD2 (6 bases). This TCR was sampled from a young man in good health. CDR3 coding DNA: TGTGCCAGCAGCTTAGAAACTCGGGAGTACGACTACGAGCAGTACTTC. Translating gives CASSLETREYDYEQYF.